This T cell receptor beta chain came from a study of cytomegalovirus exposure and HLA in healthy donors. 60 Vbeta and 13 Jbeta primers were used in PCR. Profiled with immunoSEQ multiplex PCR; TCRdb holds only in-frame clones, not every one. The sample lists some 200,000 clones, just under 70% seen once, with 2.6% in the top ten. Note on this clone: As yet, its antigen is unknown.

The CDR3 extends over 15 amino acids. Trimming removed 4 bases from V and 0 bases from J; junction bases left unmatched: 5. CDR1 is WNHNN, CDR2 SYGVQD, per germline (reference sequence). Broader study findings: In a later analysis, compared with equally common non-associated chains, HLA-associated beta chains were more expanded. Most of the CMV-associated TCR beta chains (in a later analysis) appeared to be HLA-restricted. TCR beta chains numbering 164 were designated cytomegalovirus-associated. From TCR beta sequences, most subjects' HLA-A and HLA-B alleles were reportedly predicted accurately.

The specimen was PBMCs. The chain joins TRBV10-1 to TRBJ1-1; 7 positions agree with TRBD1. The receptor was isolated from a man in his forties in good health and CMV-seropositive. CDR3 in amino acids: CASSAGQVLNTEAFF. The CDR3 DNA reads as TGCGCCAGCAGTGCCGGACAGGTCCTGAACACTGAAGCTTTCTTT.